The clone carrying this TCR beta chain was observed at least ten times. Its cognate antigen is unknown. The data stem from a study of T cells in Graves' hyperthyroidism and ophthalmopathy. Using RNA transcripts as the source, TCR beta CDR3 regions were amplified. A set of HTBI primers served as the primers for a first-round RT-PCR of the TCR CDR3. TCRdb re-called the multiplex PCR reads with MiXCR, one entry per CDR3 protein. The sample holds approximately 590,000 distinct CDR3 sequences, roughly 14% seen once. Points from the study as a whole: Before onset, ophthalmopathy was predicted by the model a median approximately 6.6 months earlier. Most thyroid-expanded clonotypes above 0.001 were also found in blood.

The CDR3 totals 13 residues. Deletions cut 2 bases from V and 3 bases from J, with 6 bases between. Germline V lookup: CDR1 SGHAT, CDR2 FQNNGV. Graves' hyperthyroidism without ophthalmopathy progression within 18 months was termed stable. The PBMCs were sourced from fresh peripheral blood (around 9.3 ml). The receptor comes from a woman in her twenties or thirties with Graves' hyperthyroidism. The chain employs TRBV11-2 and TRBJ2-3; D may be TRBD2 (6 bases). The sequenced material came from blood. CDR3 sequence reads: CASSLLATDTQYF. DNA for the CDR3: TGTGCCAGCAGCTTACTAGCGACAGATACGCAGTATTTT.